This TCR beta chain was observed in a study of CD8 T cells in ankylosing spondylitis. Whole-study findings and limits: The authors found the disease-linked clones to be CD8+ and relatively rare in peripheral blood. Reports of some motif variants in reactive arthritis synovial fluid and blood predate this one. As reported, disease-linked clones showed significant enrichment in matched ankylosing spondylitis synovial fluid.

Looked up from germline, CDR1 is MNHEY and CDR2 is SVGEGT. This CDR3 region has 16 residues. V lost 2 bases and J 0 bases, leaving 11 bases between the germline ends. Making the TCR beta libraries involved quantitative 5'-RACE with molecular barcodes. TCRdb analysed the 5' RACE reads with MiXCR anew, one entry per CDR3 protein. Of some 140,000 distinct CDR3 sequences listed, just under 7.5% are singletons. To note about this clonotype: No antigen is known for it.

This clonotype was sampled from a female donor with ankylosing spondylitis or in good health (not recorded which). The chain links TRBV6-2 or TRBV6-3 to TRBJ2-4, with D perhaps matching TRBD1 or TRBD2 (6 bases each). The sequencing sample was made of blood, either unsorted or a sorted T cell fraction (not recorded which). The CDR3 DNA sequence: TGTGCCAGCAGTTACGGGGGGCCGATAGCCAAAAACATTCAGTACTTC. This translates into CASSYGGPIAKNIQYF.